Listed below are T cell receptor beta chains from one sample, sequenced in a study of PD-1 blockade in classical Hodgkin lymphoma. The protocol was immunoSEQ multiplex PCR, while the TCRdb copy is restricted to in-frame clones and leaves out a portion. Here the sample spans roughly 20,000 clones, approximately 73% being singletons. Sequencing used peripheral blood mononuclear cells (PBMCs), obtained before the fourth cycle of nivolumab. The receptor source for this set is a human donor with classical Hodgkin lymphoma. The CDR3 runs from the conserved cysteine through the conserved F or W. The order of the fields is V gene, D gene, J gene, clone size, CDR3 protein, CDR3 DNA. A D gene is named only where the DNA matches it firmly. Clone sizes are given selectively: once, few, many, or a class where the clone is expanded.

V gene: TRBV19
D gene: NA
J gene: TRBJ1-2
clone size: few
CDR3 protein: CASTSGRVVDGYTF
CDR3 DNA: TGTGCCAGTACCTCGGGCAGGGTAGTAGATGGCTACACCTTC

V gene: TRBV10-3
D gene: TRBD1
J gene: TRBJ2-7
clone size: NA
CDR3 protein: CAISEPGLGQGGYEQYF
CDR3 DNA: TGTGCCATCAGTGAGCCCGGGCTTGGACAGGGGGGGTACGAGCAGTACTTC

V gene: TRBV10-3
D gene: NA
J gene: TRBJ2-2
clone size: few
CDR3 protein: CAISLGETGELFF
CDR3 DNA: TGTGCCATCAGCCTAGGAGAAACCGGGGAGCTGTTTTTT

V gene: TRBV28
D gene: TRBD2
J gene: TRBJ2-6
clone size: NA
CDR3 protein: CASRTSGVGANVLTF
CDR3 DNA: TGTGCCAGCAGAACTAGCGGGGTTGGGGCCAACGTCCTGACTTTC

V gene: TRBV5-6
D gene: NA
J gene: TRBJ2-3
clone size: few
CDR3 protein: CASSSSTGTDTQYF
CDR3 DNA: TGTGCCAGCAGCTCCAGCACAGGTACGGATACGCAGTATTTT

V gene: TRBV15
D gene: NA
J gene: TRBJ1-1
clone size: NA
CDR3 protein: CATSRERNTEAFF
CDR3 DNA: TGTGCCACCAGCAGAGAACGTAACACTGAAGCTTTCTTT

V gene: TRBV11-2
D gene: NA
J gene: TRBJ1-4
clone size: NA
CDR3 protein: CASSLGRGREKLFF
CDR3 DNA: TGTGCCAGCAGCTTAGGGAGGGGACGGGAAAAACTGTTTTTT

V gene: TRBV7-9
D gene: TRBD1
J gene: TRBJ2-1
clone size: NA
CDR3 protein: CASSLVTGQGIEQFF
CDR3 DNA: TGTGCCAGCAGCTTAGTTACGGGACAGGGTATTGAGCAGTTCTTC

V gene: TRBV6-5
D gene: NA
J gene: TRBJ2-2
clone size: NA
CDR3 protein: CASTLTQGTGELFF
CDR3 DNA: TGTGCCAGCACCCTCACCCAGGGGACCGGGGAGCTGTTTTTT

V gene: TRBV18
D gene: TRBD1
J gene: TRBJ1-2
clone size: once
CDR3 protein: CASSPVGQGADGYTF
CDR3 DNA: TGTGCCAGCTCACCAGTCGGACAGGGGGCGGATGGCTACACCTTC

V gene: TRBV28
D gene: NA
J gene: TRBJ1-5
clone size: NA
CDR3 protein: CASKGSSNQPQHF
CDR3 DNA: TGTGCCAGCAAGGGAAGCAGCAATCAGCCCCAGCATTTT

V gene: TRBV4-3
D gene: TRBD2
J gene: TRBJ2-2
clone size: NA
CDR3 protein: CASSQYLAEGNTGELFF
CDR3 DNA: TGCGCCAGCAGCCAGTACCTAGCGGAGGGGAACACCGGGGAGCTGTTTTTT

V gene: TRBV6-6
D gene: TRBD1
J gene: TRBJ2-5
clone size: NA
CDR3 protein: CASSYRTGETQYF
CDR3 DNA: TGTGCCAGCAGTTACCGGACAGGGGAGACCCAGTACTTC

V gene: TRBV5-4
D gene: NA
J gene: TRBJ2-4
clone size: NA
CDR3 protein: CASSLGVPGNGAKNIQYF
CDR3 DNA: TGTGCCAGCAGCTTGGGCGTTCCAGGGAATGGAGCCAAAAACATTCAGTACTTC

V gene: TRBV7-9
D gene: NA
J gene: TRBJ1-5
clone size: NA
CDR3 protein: CASSSVGSNQPQHF
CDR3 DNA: TGTGCCAGCAGCTCCGTAGGGAGCAATCAGCCCCAGCATTTT

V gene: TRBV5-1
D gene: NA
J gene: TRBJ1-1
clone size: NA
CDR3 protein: CASSLVVNTEAFF
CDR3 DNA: TGCGCCAGCAGCTTGGTTGTGAACACTGAAGCTTTCTTT

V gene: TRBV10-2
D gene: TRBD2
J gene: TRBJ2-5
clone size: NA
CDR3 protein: CASSDRGGGRETQYF
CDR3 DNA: TGCGCCAGCAGTGACCGGGGGGGTGGACGAGAGACCCAGTACTTC

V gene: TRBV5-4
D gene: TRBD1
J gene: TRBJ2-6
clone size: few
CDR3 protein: CASSEPRGQGGSGANVLTF
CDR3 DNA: TGTGCCAGCAGCGAACCCCGAGGACAGGGGGGCTCTGGGGCCAACGTCCTGACTTTC

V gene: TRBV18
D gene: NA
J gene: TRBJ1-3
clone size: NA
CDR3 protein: CASSPRVGSGNTIYF
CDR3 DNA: TGTGCCAGCTCACCCCGGGTTGGCTCTGGAAACACCATATATTTT

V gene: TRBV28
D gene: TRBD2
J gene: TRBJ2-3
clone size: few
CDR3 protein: CASILPGLAEDTQYF
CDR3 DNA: TGTGCCAGCATCCTACCGGGACTAGCGGAAGATACGCAGTATTTT

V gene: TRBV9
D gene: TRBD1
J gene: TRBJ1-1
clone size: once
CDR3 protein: CASSTGGAGETEAFF
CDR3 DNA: TGTGCCAGCAGCACAGGGGGGGCAGGGGAGACTGAAGCTTTCTTT

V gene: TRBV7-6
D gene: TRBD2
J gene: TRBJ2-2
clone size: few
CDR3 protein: CASSLELAGANTGELFF
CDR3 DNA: TGTGCCAGCAGCTTAGAACTAGCGGGCGCGAACACCGGGGAGCTGTTTTTT

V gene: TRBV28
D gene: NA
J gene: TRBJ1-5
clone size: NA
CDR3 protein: CASRGTASSPQHF
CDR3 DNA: TGTGCCAGCAGGGGGACGGCTTCATCGCCCCAGCATTTT

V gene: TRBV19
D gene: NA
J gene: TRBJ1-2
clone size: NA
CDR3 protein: CASSWQGMLGYGYTF
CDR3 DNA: TGTGCCAGTAGTTGGCAGGGGATGTTGGGCTATGGCTACACCTTC

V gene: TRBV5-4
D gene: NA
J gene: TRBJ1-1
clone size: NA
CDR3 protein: CASSLTGQNTEAFF
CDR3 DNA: TGTGCCAGCAGCTTGACAGGCCAGAACACTGAAGCTTTCTTT

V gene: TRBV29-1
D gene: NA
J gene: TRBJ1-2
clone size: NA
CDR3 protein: CSAHPGPANYGYTF
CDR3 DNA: TGCAGCGCCCATCCGGGACCGGCTAACTATGGCTACACCTTC

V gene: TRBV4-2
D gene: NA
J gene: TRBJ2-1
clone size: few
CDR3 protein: CASSGGYGSDEQFF
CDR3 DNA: TGTGCCAGCAGCGGAGGGTACGGGAGCGATGAGCAGTTCTTC

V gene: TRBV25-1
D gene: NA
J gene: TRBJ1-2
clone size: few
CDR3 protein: CASSARNYGYTF
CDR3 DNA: TGTGCCAGCAGTGCCAGGAACTATGGCTACACCTTC

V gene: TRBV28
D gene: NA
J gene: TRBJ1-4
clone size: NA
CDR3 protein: CASSPGLTGRGNEKLFF
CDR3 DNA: TGTGCCAGCAGTCCCGGCCTGACTGGGAGAGGTAATGAAAAACTGTTTTTT

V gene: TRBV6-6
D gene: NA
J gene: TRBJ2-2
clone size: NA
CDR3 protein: CASSQTLPGELFF
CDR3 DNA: TGTGCCAGCAGTCAGACGCTACCCGGGGAGCTGTTTTTT

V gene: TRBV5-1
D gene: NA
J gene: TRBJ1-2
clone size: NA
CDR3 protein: CASSGEAATSNYGYTF
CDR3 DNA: TGCGCCAGCAGCGGGGAGGCCGCTACGTCAAACTATGGCTACACCTTC

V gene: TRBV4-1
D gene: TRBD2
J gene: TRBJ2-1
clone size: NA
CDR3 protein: CASSQELAAAYNEQFF
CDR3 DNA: TGCGCCAGCAGCCAAGAACTAGCGGCCGCCTACAATGAGCAGTTCTTC

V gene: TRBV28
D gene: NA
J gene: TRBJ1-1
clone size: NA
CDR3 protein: CASRGRNGVNTEAFF
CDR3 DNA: TGTGCCAGCAGGGGGCGTAATGGTGTGAACACTGAAGCTTTCTTT

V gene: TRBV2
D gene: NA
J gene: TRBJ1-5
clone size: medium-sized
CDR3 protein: CASSERQNQPQHF
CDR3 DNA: TGTGCCAGCAGTGAAAGACAGAATCAGCCCCAGCATTTT

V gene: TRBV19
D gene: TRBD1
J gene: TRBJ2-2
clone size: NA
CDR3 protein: CASLRQGWTGELFF
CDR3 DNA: TGTGCCAGCCTAAGACAGGGATGGACCGGGGAGCTGTTTTTT

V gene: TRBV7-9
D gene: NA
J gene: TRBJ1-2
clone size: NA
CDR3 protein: CASTTGTGYTF
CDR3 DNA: TGTGCCAGCACCACAGGTACAGGCTACACCTTC

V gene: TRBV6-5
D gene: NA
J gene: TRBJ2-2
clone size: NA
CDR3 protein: CASRQDPTLGELFF
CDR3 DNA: TGTGCCAGCAGACAAGATCCTACCCTCGGGGAGCTGTTTTTT

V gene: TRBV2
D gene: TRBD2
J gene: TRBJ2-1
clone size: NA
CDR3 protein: CASSEVGLATYNEQFF
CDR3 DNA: TGTGCCAGCAGTGAAGTGGGACTAGCGACCTACAATGAGCAGTTCTTC

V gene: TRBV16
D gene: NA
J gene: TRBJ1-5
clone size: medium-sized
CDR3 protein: CASSPGAGGLQPQHF
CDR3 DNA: TGTGCCAGCAGCCCGGGGGCGGGGGGCCTTCAGCCCCAGCATTTT

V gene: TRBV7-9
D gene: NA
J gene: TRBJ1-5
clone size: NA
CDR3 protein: CASSLSWDQPQHF
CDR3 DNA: TGTGCCAGCAGCTTATCGTGGGATCAGCCCCAGCATTTT

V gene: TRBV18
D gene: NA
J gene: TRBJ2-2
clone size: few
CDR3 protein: CASSPADDSTGELFF
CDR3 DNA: TGTGCCAGCTCACCGGCCGATGACAGCACCGGGGAGCTGTTTTTT

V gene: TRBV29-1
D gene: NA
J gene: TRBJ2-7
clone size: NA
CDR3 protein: CSVRGGARGAYEQYF
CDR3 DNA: TGCAGCGTCCGGGGCGGGGCCCGAGGTGCCTACGAGCAGTACTTC

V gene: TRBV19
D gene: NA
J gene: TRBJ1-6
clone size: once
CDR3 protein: CASSVLGQPSPPLHF
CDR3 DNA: TGTGCCAGTAGCGTCCTTGGACAGCCTTCGCCACCCCTCCACTTT

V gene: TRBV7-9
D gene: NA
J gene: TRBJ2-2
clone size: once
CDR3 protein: CASSLRPRGHTGELFF
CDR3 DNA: TGTGCCAGCAGCTTAAGGCCCCGAGGGCACACCGGGGAGCTGTTTTTT

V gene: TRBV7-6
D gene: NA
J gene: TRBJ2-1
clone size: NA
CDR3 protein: CASSLYEDEQFF
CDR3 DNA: TGTGCCAGCAGTCTTTACGAGGATGAGCAGTTCTTC

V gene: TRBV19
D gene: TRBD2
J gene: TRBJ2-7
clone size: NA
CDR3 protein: CASGLAGGSYVF
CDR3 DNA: TGTGCCAGTGGACTAGCGGGAGGGTCCTACGTCTTC

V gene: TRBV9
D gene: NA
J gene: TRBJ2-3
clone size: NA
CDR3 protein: CASSVGGHRTDTQYF
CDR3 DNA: TGTGCCAGCAGCGTAGGGGGACACCGAACAGATACGCAGTATTTT

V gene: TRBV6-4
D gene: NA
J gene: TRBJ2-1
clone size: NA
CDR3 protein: CASSQGRGEQFF
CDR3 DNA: TGTGCCAGCAGCCAGGGTAGAGGTGAGCAGTTCTTC

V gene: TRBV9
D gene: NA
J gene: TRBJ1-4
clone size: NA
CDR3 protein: CASSLTGGGLGEKLFF
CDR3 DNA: TGTGCCAGCAGCCTCACTGGCGGGGGGCTGGGTGAAAAACTGTTTTTT

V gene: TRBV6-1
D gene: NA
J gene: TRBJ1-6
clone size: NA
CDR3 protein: CASSELRLNSPLHF
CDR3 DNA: TGTGCCAGCAGTGAACTTCGGTTAAATTCACCCCTCCACTTT

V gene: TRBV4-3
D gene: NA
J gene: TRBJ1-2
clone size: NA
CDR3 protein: CASSEGVGYGYTF
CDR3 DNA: TGCGCCAGCAGCGAGGGAGTAGGCTATGGCTACACCTTC

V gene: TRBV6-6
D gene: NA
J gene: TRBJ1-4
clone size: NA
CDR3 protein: CASGAFGGEKLFF
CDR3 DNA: TGTGCCAGTGGTGCATTTGGAGGTGAAAAACTGTTTTTT

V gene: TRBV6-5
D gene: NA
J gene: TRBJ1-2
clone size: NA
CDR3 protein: CASSRPEGANYGYTF
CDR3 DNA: TGTGCCAGCAGCCGCCCCGAGGGAGCTAACTATGGCTACACCTTC

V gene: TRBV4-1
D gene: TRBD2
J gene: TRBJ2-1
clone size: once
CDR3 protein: CASSQETSGAFIPYNEQFF
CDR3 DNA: TGCGCCAGCAGCCAAGAGACTAGCGGGGCGTTCATCCCCTACAATGAGCAGTTCTTC

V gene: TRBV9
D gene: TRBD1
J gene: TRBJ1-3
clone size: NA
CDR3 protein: CASNLGQGSGNTIYF
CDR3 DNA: TGTGCCAGCAATTTGGGACAGGGGTCTGGAAACACCATATATTTT